The sequence of this T cell receptor (beta chain) was determined in a study of cytomegalovirus exposure and HLA in healthy donors. The CDR3 has 14 amino acids. Germline CDR1 and CDR2: ENHRY and SYGVKD. PCR amplification relied on 60 Vbeta primers (plus 13 Jbeta primers). The repertoire was sequenced with immunoSEQ multiplex PCR; TCRdb's copy has only in-frame clones and lacks some. This sample has about 120,000 clones, with around 77% found just once. About this clone itself: One end of the junction varies from germline; a read error may be responsible. This CDR3 is also generated by other DNA sequences in the sample.

The chain carries TRBV10-3 and TRBJ1-5, with 9 bases that match TRBD1. The sequence came from a man aged 18 to 29 in good health and CMV-seropositive. The sample taken for sequencing was PBMCs. CDR3 DNA: TGTGCCATCAGTGGGACAGGGGCTAATCAACCCCAGCATTTT. Protein product: CAISGTGANQPQHF.